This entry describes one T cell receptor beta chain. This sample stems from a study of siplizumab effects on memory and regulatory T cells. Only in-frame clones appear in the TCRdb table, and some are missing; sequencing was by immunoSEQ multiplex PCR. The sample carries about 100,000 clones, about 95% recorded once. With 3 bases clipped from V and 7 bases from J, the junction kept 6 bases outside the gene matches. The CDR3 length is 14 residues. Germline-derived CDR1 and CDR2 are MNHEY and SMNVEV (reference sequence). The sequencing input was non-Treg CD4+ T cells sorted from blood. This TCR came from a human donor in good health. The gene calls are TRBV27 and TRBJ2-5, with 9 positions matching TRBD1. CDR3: CASSLGTGPRTQYF. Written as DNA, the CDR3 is TGTGCCAGCAGTTTGGGGACAGGGCCCCGGACCCAGTACTTC.